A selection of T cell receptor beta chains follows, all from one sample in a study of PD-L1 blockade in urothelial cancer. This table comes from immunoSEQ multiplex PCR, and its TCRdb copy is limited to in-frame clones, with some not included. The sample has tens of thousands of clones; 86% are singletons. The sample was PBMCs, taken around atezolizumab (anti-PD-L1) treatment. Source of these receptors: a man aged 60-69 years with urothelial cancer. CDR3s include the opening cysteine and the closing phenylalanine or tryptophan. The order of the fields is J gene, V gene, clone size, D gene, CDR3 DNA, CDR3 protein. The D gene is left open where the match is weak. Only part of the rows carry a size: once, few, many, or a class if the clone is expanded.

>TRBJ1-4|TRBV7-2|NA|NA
TGTGCCAGCAGCTTAGTTAGTGGGCAGTATGAAAAACTGTTTTTT
CASSLVSGQYEKLFF
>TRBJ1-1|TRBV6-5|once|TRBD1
TGTGCCAGCAGCAAGAAAAGGACAGGGCGGGCTGAAGCTTTCTTT
CASSKKRTGRAEAFF
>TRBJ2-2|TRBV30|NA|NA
TGTGCCTGGAGCCACCGAACCACAGGGACCGGGGAGCTGTTTTTT
CAWSHRTTGTGELFF
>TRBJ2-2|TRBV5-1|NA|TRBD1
TGCGCCAGCAGCCGTACCGGGACAGGGGGAGACGGGGAGCTGTTTTTT
CASSRTGTGGDGELFF
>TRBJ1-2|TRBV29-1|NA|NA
TGCAGCGTTGAAGAATTGCAGGGCGACTATGGCTACACCTTC
CSVEELQGDYGYTF
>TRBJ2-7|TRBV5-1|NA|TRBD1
TGCGCCAGCAAACTTGGGACAGGGACTACCCAGCAGTACTTC
CASKLGTGTTQQYF
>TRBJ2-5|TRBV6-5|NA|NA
TGTGCCAGTTGGGAGTTAGAGACCCAGTACTTC
CASWELETQYF
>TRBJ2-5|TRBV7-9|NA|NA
TGTGCCAGCAGCTCGGGGTCCCAGCAAGAGACCCAGTACTTC
CASSSGSQQETQYF
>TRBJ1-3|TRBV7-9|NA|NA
TGTGCCAGCAGCTCAGCCCGACAGTTTAACTCTGGAAACACCATATATTTT
CASSSARQFNSGNTIYF
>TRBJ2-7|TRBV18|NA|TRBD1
TGTGCCAGCTCATTGGACAGGCTCGCGGGCGAGCAGTACTTC
CASSLDRLAGEQYF
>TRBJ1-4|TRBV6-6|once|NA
TGTGCCAGCAGCTGGGAGCTTAAAGAAAAACTGTTTTTT
CASSWELKEKLFF
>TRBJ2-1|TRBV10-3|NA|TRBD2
TGTGCCATCAGTGAGCGGACTAGCGCGCTTGGGGGGTCCTACAATGAGCAGTTCTTC
CAISERTSALGGSYNEQFF
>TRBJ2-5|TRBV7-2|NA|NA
TGTGCCAGCAGTCCCGCCGGGGAGACCCAGTACTTC
CASSPAGETQYF
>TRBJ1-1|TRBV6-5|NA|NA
TGTGCCAGCAGACTAGAACAGCCGAACACTGAAGCTTTCTTT
CASRLEQPNTEAFF
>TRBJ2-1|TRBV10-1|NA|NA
TGCGCCAGCAGTACAGGGTTAGTCAATGAGCAGTTCTTC
CASSTGLVNEQFF
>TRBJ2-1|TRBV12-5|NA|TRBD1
TGTGCTAGTGGAGGGGCGCTTGTGGGACAGAACTACAATGAGCAGTTCTTC
CASGGALVGQNYNEQFF
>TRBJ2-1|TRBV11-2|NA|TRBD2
TGTGCCAGCAGCACCACTAGCGCCTCCTACAATGAGCAGTTCTTC
CASSTTSASYNEQFF
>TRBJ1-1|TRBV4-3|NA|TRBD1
TGCGCCAGCAGCCACGGGCAGGGGGTAGGCAACACTGAAGCTTTCTTT
CASSHGQGVGNTEAFF
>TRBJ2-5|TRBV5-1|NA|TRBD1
TGCGCCAGCAGCTTTTATGGGACAGTCCAAGAGACCCAGTACTTC
CASSFYGTVQETQYF
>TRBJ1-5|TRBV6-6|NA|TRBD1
TGTGCCAGCAGTTCAGCCGACAGGGGAGACTTTCAGCCCCAGCATTTT
CASSSADRGDFQPQHF
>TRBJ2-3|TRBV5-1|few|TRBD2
TGCGCCAGCAAATTCCTCTTGAGCGGGGGCCTCACAGATACGCAGTATTTT
CASKFLLSGGLTDTQYF
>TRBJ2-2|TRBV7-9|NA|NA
TGTGCCAGCAGCTTGACAGGCATTGACACCGGGGAGCTGTTTTTT
CASSLTGIDTGELFF
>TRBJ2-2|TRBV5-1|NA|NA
TGCGCCAGCAGCTTGTCAGGGAAAAACACCGGGGAGCTGTTTTTT
CASSLSGKNTGELFF
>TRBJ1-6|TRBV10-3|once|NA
TGTGCCATCAGGGAAACTGGACAGAATAATTCACCCCTCCACTTT
CAIRETGQNNSPLHF
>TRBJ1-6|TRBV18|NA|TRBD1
TGTGCCAGCTCACCACAGGGGGCTACTAATTCACCCCTCCACTTT
CASSPQGATNSPLHF
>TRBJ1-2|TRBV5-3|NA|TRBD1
TGTGCCAGAAGCTTGAGGGACAGCCACAACTATGGCTACACCTTC
CARSLRDSHNYGYTF
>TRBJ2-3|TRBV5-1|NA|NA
TGCGCCAGCAGCTTGGTTGGATTAGCTACAGATACGCAGTATTTT
CASSLVGLATDTQYF
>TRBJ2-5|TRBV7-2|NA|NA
TGTGCCAGCAGCTTAGCGCCGGCAGGGGTGAAAGAGACCCAGTACTTC
CASSLAPAGVKETQYF
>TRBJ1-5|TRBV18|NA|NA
TGTGCCAGCTCACCACAGGGAGTGCGGTCCCAGCATTTT
CASSPQGVRSQHF